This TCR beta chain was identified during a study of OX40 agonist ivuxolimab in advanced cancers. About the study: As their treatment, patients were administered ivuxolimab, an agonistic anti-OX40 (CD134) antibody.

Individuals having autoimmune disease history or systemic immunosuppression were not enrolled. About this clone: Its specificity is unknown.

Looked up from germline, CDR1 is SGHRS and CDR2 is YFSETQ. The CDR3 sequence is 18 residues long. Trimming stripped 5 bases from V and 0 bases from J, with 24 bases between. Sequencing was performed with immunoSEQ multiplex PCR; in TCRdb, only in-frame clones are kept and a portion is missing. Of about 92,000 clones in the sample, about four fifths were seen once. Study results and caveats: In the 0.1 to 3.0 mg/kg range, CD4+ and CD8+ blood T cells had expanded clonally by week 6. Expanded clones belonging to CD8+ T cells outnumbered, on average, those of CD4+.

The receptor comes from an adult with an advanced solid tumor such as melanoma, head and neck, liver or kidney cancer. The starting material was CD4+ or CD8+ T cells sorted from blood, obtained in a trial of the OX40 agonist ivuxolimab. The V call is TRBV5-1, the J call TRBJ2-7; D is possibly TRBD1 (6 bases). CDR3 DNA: TGCGCCAGCAGTTTTGGATCACCCCTCGCGGACAGCTCCTACGAGCAGTACTTC. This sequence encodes CASSFGSPLADSSYEQYF.